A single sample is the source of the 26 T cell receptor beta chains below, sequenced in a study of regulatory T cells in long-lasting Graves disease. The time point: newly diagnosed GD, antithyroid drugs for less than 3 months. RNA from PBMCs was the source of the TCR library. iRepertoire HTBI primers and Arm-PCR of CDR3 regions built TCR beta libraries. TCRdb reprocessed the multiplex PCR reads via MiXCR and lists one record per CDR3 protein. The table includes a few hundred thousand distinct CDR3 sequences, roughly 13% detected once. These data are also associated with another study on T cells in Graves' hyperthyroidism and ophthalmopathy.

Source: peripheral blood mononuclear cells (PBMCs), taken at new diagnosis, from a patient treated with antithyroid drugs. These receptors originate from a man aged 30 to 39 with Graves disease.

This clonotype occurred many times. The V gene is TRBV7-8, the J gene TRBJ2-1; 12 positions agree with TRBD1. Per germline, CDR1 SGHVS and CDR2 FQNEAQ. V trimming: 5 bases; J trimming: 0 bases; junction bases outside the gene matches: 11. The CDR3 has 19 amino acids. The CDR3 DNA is TGTGCCAGCAGCCTCGGGGGGACAGGGGGCTCCTCCTCCTACAATGAGCAGTTCTTC. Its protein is CASSLGGTGGSSSYNEQFF.

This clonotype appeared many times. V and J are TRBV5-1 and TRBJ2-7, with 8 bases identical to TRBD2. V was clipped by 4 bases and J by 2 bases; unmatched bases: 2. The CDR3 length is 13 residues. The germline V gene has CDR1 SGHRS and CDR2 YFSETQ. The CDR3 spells CASSTGGPYEQYF. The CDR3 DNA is TGCGCCAGCAGCACGGGAGGGCCCTACGAGCAGTACTTC.

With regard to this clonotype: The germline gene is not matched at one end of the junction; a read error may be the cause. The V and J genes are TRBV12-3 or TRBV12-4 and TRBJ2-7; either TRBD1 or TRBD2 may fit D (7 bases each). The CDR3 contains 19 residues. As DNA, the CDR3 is TGTGCCAGCAATCGCAGGGGGGCCTTTCTGGGGGGGGCCTCCTACGGGCAGTACTTC. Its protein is CASNRRGAFLGGASYGQYF.

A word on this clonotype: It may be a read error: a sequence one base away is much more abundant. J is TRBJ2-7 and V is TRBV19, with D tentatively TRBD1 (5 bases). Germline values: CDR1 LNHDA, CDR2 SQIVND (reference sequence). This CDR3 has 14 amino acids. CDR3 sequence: CANSPEDIFGEQYF. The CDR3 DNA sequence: TGTGCCAATAGTCCAGAGGACATTTTCGGGGAGCAGTACTTC.

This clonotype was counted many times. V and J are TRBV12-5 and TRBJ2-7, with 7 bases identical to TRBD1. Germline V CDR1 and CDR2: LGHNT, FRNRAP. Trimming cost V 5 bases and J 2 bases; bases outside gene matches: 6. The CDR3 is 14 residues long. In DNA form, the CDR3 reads TGTGCTAGTGGTCGACGGGACAGAGCCTACGAGCAGTACTTC. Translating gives CASGRRDRAYEQYF.

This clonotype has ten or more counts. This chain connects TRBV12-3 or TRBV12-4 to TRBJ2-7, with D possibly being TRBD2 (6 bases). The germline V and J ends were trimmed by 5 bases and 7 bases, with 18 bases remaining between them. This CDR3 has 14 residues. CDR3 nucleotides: TGTGCCAGCAGTCCCCGGTTGGGGGGAGTAGAGCAGTACTTC. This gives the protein CASSPRLGGVEQYF.

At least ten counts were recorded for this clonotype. The CDR3 spells CSASDGNTEAFF. The CDR3 region has the DNA TGCAGTGCTAGTGACGGGAACACTGAAGCTTTCTTT. This chain joins TRBV20-1 and TRBJ1-1; no definite D call. From germline, CDR1 is DFQATT and CDR2 SNEGSKA (reference sequence). Trimming shortened V by 3 bases and J by 1 base, and 6 bases separated the two germline ends. This CDR3 is built from 12 residues.

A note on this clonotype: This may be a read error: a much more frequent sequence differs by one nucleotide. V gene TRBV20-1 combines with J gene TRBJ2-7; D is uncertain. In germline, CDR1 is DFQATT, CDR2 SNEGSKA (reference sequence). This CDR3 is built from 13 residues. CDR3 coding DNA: TGCGGTGCTAGAAGGCAACCCTGGGACGAGCAGTACTTC. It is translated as CGARRQPWDEQYF.

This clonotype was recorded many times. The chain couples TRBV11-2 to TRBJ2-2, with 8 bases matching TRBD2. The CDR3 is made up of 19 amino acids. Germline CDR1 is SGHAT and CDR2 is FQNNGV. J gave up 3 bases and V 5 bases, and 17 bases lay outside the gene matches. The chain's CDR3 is CASSQFPPRAGEDTGELFF. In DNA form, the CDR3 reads TGTGCCAGCAGCCAGTTCCCCCCACGAGCGGGAGAGGACACCGGGGAGCTGTTTTTT.

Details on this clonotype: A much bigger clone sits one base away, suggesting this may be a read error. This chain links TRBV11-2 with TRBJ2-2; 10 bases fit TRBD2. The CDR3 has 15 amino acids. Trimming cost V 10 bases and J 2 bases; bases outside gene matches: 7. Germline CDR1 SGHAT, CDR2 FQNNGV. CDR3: CATTSGDRNTGELFF. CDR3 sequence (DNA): TGTGCCACCACTAGCGGGGATCGAAACACCGGGGAGCTGTTTTTT.

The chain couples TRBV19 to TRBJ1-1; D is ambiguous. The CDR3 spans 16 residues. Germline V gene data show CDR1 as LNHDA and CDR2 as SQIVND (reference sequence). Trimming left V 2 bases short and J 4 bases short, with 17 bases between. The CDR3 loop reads CASSITGNRRTTEAFF. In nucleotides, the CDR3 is TGTGCCAGTAGTATAACGGGGAATCGGAGGACCACTGAAGCTTTCTTT. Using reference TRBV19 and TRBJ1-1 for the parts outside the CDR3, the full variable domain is DGGITQSPKYLFRKEGQNVTLSCEQNLNHDAMYWYRQDPGQGLRLIYYSQIVNDFQKGDIAEGYSVSREKKESFPLTVTSAQKNPTAFYLCASSITGNRRTTEAFFGQGTRLTVV.

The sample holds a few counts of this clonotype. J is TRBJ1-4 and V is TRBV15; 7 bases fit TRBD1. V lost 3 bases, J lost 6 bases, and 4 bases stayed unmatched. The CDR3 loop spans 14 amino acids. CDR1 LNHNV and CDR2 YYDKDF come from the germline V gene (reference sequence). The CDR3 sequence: CATSRGQLYEKLFF. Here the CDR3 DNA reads TGTGCCACCAGCAGGGGACAGCTTTATGAAAAACTGTTTTTT.

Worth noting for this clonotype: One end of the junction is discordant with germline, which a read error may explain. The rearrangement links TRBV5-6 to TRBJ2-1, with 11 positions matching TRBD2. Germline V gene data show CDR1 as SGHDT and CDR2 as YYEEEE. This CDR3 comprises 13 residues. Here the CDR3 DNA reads TGTGCCAGCAGCCCGGATAGCGGGAGGGCCTTTATCTTC. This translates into CASSPDSGRAFIF.

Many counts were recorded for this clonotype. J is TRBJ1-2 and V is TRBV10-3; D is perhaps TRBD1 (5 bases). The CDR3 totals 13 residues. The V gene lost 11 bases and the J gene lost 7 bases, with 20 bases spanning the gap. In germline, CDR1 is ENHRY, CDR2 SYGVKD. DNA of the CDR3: TGTGCCGCTACAGGTTCAACGATTCGTGGCTACACCTTC. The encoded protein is CAATGSTIRGYTF.

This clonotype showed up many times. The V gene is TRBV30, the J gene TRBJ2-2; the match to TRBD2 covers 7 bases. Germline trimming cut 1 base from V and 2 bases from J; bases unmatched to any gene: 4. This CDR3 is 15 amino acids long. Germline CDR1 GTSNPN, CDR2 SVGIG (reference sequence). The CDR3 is CAWSGLAVNTGELFF. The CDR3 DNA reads TGTGCCTGGAGTGGGCTAGCGGTTAACACCGGGGAGCTGTTTTTT.

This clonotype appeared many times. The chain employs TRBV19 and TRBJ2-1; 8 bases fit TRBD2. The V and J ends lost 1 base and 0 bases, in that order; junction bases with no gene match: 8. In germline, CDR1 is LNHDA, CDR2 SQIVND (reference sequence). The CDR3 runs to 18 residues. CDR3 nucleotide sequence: TGTGCCAGTAGTATAGGGGCACGGGCGGGAGGCTCCTACAATGAGCAGTTCTTC. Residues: CASSIGARAGGSYNEQFF.

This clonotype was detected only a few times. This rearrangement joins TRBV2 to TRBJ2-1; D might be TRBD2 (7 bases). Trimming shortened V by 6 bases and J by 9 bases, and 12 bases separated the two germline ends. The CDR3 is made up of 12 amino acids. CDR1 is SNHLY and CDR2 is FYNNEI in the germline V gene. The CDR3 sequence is CASRKGGGEQFF. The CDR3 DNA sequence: TGTGCCAGCAGGAAAGGGGGGGGTGAGCAGTTCTTC.

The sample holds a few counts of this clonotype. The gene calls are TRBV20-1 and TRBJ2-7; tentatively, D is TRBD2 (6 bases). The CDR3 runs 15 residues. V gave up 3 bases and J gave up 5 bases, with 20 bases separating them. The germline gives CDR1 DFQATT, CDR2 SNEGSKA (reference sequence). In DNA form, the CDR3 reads TGCAGTGCTAGCCCTCAAACGGGGGAGATCGACGAGCAGTACTTC. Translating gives CSASPQTGEIDEQYF.

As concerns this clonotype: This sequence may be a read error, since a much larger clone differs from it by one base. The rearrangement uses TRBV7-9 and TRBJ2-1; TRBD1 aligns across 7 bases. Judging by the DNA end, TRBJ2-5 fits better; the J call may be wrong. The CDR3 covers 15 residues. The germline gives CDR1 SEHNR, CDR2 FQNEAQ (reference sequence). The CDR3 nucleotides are TGTACCAGCAGCTTATCAGGCAGGGGGCAAGAGACCCAGTACTTC. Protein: CTSSLSGRGQETQYF.

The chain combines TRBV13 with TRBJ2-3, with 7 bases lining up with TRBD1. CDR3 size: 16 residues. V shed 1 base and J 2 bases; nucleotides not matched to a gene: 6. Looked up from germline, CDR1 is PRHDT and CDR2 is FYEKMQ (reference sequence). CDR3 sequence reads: CASSLEGAETTDTQYF. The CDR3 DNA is TGTGCCAGCAGCTTAGAGGGGGCGGAAACCACAGATACGCAGTATTTT.

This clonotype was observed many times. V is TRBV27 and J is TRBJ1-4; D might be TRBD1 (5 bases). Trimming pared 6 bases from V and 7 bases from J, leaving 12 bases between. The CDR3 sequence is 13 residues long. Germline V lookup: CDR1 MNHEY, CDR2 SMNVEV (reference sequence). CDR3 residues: CASRPDSSEKLFF. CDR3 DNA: TGTGCCAGCAGACCTGACAGTAGTGAAAAACTGTTTTTT. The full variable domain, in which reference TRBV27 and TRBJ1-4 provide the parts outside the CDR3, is EAQVTQNPRYLITVTGKKLTVTCSQNMNHEYMSWYRQDPGLGLRQIYYSMNVEVTDKGDVPEGYKVSRKEKRNFPLILESPSPNQTSLYFCASRPDSSEKLFFGSGTQLSVL.

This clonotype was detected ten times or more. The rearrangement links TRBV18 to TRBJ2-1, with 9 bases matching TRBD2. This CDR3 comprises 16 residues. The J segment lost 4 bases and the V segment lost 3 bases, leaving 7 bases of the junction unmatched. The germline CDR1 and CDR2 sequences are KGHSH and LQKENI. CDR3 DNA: TGTGCCAGCTCACCTTCATTAGCGGGAGCTTACAATGAGCAGTTCTTC. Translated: CASSPSLAGAYNEQFF.

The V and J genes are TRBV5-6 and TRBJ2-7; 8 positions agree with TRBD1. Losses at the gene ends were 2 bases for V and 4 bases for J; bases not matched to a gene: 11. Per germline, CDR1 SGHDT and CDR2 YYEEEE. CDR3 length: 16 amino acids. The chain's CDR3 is CASSFRQGAMVYEQYF. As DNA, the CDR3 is TGTGCCAGCAGCTTTCGGCAGGGGGCTATGGTGTACGAGCAGTACTTC.

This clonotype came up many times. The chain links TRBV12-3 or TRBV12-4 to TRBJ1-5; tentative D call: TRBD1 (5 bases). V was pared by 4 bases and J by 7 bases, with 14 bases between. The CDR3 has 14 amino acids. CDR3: CASSWRQGGQPQHF. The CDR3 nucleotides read TGTGCCAGCAGTTGGCGCCAGGGAGGGCAGCCCCAGCATTTT.

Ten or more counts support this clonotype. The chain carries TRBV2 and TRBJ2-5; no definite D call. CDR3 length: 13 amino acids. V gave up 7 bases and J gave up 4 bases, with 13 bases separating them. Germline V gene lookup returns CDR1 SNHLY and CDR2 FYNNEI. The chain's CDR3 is CASTARLRETQYF. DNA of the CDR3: TGTGCCAGCACGGCTAGGCTACGAGAGACCCAGTACTTC. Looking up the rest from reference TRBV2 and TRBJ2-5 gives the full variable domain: EPEVTQTPSHQVTQMGQEVILRCVPISNHLYFYWYRQILGQKVEFLVSFYNNEISEKSEIFDDQFSVERPDGSNFTLKIRSTKLEDSAMYFCASTARLRETQYFGPGTRLLVL.

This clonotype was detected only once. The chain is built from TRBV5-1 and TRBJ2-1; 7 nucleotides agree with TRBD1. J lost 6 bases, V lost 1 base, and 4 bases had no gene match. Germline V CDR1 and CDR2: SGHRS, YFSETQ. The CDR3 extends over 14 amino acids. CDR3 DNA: TGCGCCAGCAGCTTGTACAGGGGCCCCAATGAGCAGTTCTTC. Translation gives CASSLYRGPNEQFF.